This T cell receptor (beta chain) was sequenced for a study of blood T cell repertoires in COVID-19 (dated by TCRdb to the early 2020s). Looking at the study overall: Samples covering the acute and convalescent phases of COVID-19 were provided by collaborators in the United States, Italy and Spain. Where available, HLA class I and class II types were taken from metadata supplied by the sample provider and were not determined by assay-based typing. The samples were drawn from two sources: the first 160 participants of the ongoing ImmuneRACE study, and 1,000 to 1,500 subjects contributed by 6 global collaborators. The material from the prospective study consisted of cDNA or gDNA derived from T cells, B-cell-depleted T cells, or PBMCs. Deeply sampled blood TCRbeta repertoires from subjects exposed to, actively infected with, or recovered from COVID-19 were included in the dataset. The sample metadata nearly always contained a de-identified subject ID, COVID-19 status, age in years and sex. The repertoires were made available in a free public database intended to serve as a resource for research on the immune response to SARS-CoV-2. Study-wide conclusions, independent of this receptor: The amount of clinical and demographic metadata varied by source and participant and was provided uncurated.

Participants in the prospective study were enrolled through a virtual design, were aged about 18 to 90 years, and lived in roughly 25 United States geographic areas. To assign participants to cohorts, the prospective study relied on clinical history that participants themselves reported in a screening survey and a study questionnaire. Each participant in the prospective study had whole blood, serum and a nasopharyngeal or oropharyngeal swab collected by mobile phlebotomists. Over a roughly two-month period, participants in the prospective study had the option of providing additional blood draws and questionnaires. Prospective study blood samples were shipped either frozen or at room temperature before DNA extraction. This clone occurred a few times. No cognate antigen has been identified for it. Per-nucleotide qualities are absent, and no much larger clonotype sits a single base away. The immunoSEQ Assay, a bias-controlled multiplex PCR, was used to amplify TCRbeta CDR3 regions from genomic DNA. Concerning the study's data processing: Nucleated cell counts per sample were estimated from amplification of reference gene primers within the assay. To quantify the absolute abundance of each unique TCRbeta CDR3 rearrangement, sequence reads were collapsed and filtered. Productive Simpson clonality was computed per sample as the square root of Simpson's diversity index over productive rearrangements. Not all clones reach the TCRdb copy of this immuneACCESS table, which keeps in-frame sequences only. Checked studies attribute under half of the gap to unresolved V genes and leave the rest unexplained. V, J and clone size are those of that table, while D and trimming were read from the DNA. This sample holds about 200,000 clones; over 85% were observed only once. Together, the top ten hold approximately 4.3% of the sample.

CDR1 is given as GTSNPN and CDR2 as SVGIG, both from the germline V gene (reference sequence). Inclusive of the bounding cysteine and phenylalanine, the CDR3 is 14 residues long. Of all the DNA, just the CDR3 is kept, 42 bases in frame from base 1. The trim is 8 bases for V and 4 bases for J, with a gap of 20 bases between the germline ends. The specimen was PBMCs or T cells enriched from blood (not recorded which). This TCR was recovered from a woman aged 25-40 years with acute COVID-19. The chain is assembled from TRBV30 and TRBJ1-2; the D gene is perhaps TRBD1, on 5 matching bases. The nucleotide sequence reads TGTGCCGGGAAGGGACCGGAGGGCGCCTATGGCTACACCTTC. Its amino acids are CAGKGPEGAYGYTF.